The 24 T cell receptor beta chains listed next were all sequenced from one sample in a study of OX40 agonist ivuxolimab in advanced cancers. Assay: immunoSEQ multiplex PCR; the TCRdb copy retains only in-frame clones and omits some. The sample carries approximately 81,000 clones, more than 70% recorded once. The sequencing used CD4+ or CD8+ T cells sorted from blood, collected in a trial of the OX40 agonist ivuxolimab. The origin of the receptors is an adult with an advanced solid tumor such as melanoma, head and neck, liver or kidney cancer.

Comments on this clone: The CDR3 carries no conserved terminal phenylalanine or tryptophan, so it likely arises from a read error. This chain connects TRBV5-5 to TRBJ1-6; 11 bases map to TRBD1. The length of the CDR3 is 14 residues. V was pared by 5 bases and J by 9 bases, with 4 bases of the junction left unmatched. The germline CDR1 and CDR2 sequences are SGHKS and YYEKEE (reference sequence). The chain's CDR3 is CASRSGTGGSPLHL. For the CDR3, the DNA is TGTGCCAGCAGGTCCGGGACAGGGGGTTCACCCCTCCACCTT.

This clone was counted a few times. The rearrangement joins TRBV2 to TRBJ2-5; D may be TRBD2 (6 bases). The germline V gene encodes CDR1 SNHLY and CDR2 FYNNEI. V gave up 4 bases and J gave up 2 bases, with 11 bases separating them. This CDR3 comprises 14 residues. The CDR3 region is CASSGLRGQETQYF. CDR3 DNA sequence: TGTGCCAGCAGTGGATTACGGGGGCAAGAGACCCAGTACTTC.

This rearrangement joins TRBV2 to TRBJ1-1, with 7 bases fitting TRBD1. The CDR3 extends over 13 amino acids. V lost 7 bases to trimming and J lost 3 bases; unmatched junction nucleotides: 5. CDR1 and CDR2 (germline): SNHLY, FYNNEI. The CDR3 loop reads CASITDRDTEAFF. The CDR3 nucleotides are TGTGCCAGCATCACTGACAGGGACACTGAAGCTTTCTTT.

Comments on this clone: The sample contains more than one DNA sequence encoding this CDR3. The chain couples TRBV10-3 to TRBJ2-5; D unclear. The germline V and J ends were trimmed by 3 bases and 5 bases, with 4 bases remaining between them. The CDR3 has 11 amino acids. Germline CDR1 is ENHRY and CDR2 is SYGVKD. The CDR3 here is CAISDGETQYF. CDR3 sequence (DNA): TGTGCCATCAGTGATGGGGAGACCCAGTACTTC.

The chain links TRBV9 to TRBJ2-7; D is possibly TRBD2 (6 bases). V was pared by 0 bases and J by 7 bases, with 29 bases between. The germline gives CDR1 SGDLS, CDR2 YYNGEE. This CDR3 comprises 19 residues. CDR3 residues: CASSVGALNRDLQGGEQYF. The CDR3 DNA sequence: TGTGCCAGCAGCGTAGGAGCCCTTAACCGGGACCTCCAGGGAGGAGAGCAGTACTTC.

This clone was found once. V gene TRBV5-1 combines with J gene TRBJ1-1; no definite D call. The CDR3 runs to 14 residues. V gave up 0 bases and J gave up 0 bases, with 6 bases separating them. The V gene's germline CDR1 is SGHRS and CDR2 YFSETQ. The CDR3 region is CASSLDQVNTEAFF. The CDR3 DNA follows: TGCGCCAGCAGCTTGGACCAAGTGAACACTGAAGCTTTCTTT.

The V call is TRBV7-2, the J call TRBJ1-6; D unclear. Germline values: CDR1 SGHTA, CDR2 FQGNSA. The CDR3 is 14 amino acids. V was shortened by 2 bases and J by 8 bases, with 10 bases between the two germline ends. CDR3 protein: CASSLLGRDSPLHF. CDR3 bases: TGTGCCAGCAGCTTACTCGGGAGGGATTCACCCCTCCACTTT.

V is TRBV9 and J is TRBJ2-5, with 8 positions matching TRBD2. This CDR3 is 15 amino acids long. Germline CDR1 SGDLS, CDR2 YYNGEE. The ends lost 0 bases at V and 2 bases at J; junction bases unmatched: 3. In nucleotides, the CDR3 is TGTGCCAGCAGCGTAGGGCGGGGGGAACAAGAGACCCAGTACTTC. This codes for CASSVGRGEQETQYF.

The CDR3 bases are TGCGCCAGCAGTGAGTCGGGAGGGAAAGGGTTCTTC. This sequence encodes CASSESGGKGFF. This sequence joins TRBV10-1 and TRBJ2-1; 7 bases line up with TRBD2. With 0 bases clipped from V and 15 bases from J, the junction kept 5 bases outside the gene matches. CDR1 WNHNN and CDR2 SYGVQD come from the germline V gene (reference sequence). The CDR3 has 12 amino acids.

The chain is built from TRBV18 and TRBJ2-1; maybe TRBD2 (6 bases). With 2 bases removed from V and 6 bases from J, the gap between germline ends came to 29 bases. There are 20 residues in the CDR3. Germline CDR1 reads KGHSH; CDR2 reads LQKENI. The CDR3 here is CASSPDLGSRKASEGNEQFF. The CDR3 nucleotides are TGTGCCAGCTCACCAGACTTGGGTTCGCGTAAGGCTAGCGAGGGCAATGAGCAGTTCTTC.

V gene TRBV7-3 combines with J gene TRBJ1-2, with D unclear. CDR3 size: 14 residues. V lost 1 base and J lost 10, with 16 bases in between. Germline V gene sequence: CDR1 SGHTA, CDR2 FQGTGA. CDR3 sequence reads: CASSLMATKDDYTF. DNA of the CDR3: TGTGCCAGCAGCTTAATGGCGACTAAAGATGACTACACCTTC.

This chain connects TRBV9 to TRBJ2-2; no clear D. Germline lookup yields CDR1 SGDLS and CDR2 YYNGEE. Deletions cut 3 bases from V and 3 bases from J, with 6 bases between. The length of the CDR3 is 13 residues. CDR3 amino acids: CASSGGYTGELFF. CDR3 coding DNA: TGTGCCAGCAGCGGTGGGTACACCGGGGAGCTGTTTTTT.

The chain carries TRBV9 and TRBJ2-5; 7 bases are shared with TRBD1. Germline trimming cut 3 bases from V and 1 base from J; bases unmatched to any gene: 3. The CDR3 extends over 14 amino acids. CDR1 and CDR2 (germline): SGDLS, YYNGEE. The CDR3 here is CASSGGQIQETQYF. The CDR3 nucleotides are TGTGCCAGCAGCGGGGGACAGATCCAAGAGACCCAGTACTTC.

The gene calls are TRBV4-2 and TRBJ2-5; no clear D. Germline values: CDR1 LGHNA, CDR2 YNFKEQ. V dropped 2 bases and J dropped 0 bases, with 7 bases sitting between them. This CDR3 spans 14 amino acids. CDR3 loop: CASSQNRDQETQYF. In DNA, the CDR3 is TGTGCCAGCAGCCAAAATCGGGACCAAGAGACCCAGTACTTC.

The V gene is TRBV2, the J gene TRBJ2-7, with a possible D match to TRBD1 (6 bases). The CDR3 sequence is 14 residues long. Trimming took off 6 bases at V and 0 bases at J, with 12 bases between the two ends. Germline V CDR1 and CDR2: SNHLY, FYNNEI. The CDR3: CASSGTMSSYEQYF. The CDR3 DNA reads as TGTGCCAGCAGCGGGACAATGAGCTCCTACGAGCAGTACTTC.

The chain couples TRBV5-6 to TRBJ1-2; 7 nucleotides line up with TRBD1. J lost 4 bases, V lost 0 bases, and 9 bases had no gene match. This CDR3 comprises 16 residues. Germline V gene lookup returns CDR1 SGHDT and CDR2 YYEEEE. CDR3 sequence (DNA): TGTGCCAGCAGCTTGGGCGGCAGGGGGTCGGCCTATGGCTACACCTTC. Translated: CASSLGGRGSAYGYTF.

The rearrangement links TRBV5-1 to TRBJ1-1; possible D gene TRBD1, 6 bases. V lost 5 bases and J lost 5, with 13 bases in between. The germline CDR1 and CDR2 sequences are SGHRS and YFSETQ. The CDR3 covers 13 residues. The CDR3 protein is CASRLEGGTEAFF. The CDR3 coding sequence is TGCGCCAGCAGGCTAGAGGGGGGGACTGAAGCTTTCTTT. Combining the CDR3 with reference TRBV5-1 and TRBJ1-1 gives the whole variable domain KAGVTQTPRYLIKTRGQQVTLSCSPISGHRSVSWYQQTPGQGLQFLFEYFSETQRNKGNFPGRFSGRQFSNSRSEMNVSTLELGDSALYLCASRLEGGTEAFFGQGTRLTVV.

V gene TRBV11-2 combines with J gene TRBJ2-7, with D tentatively TRBD2 (5 bases). V was trimmed by 5 bases and J by 6 bases, leaving 11 bases between them. Germline-derived CDR1 and CDR2 are SGHAT and FQNNGV. The CDR3 loop spans 12 amino acids. CDR3 protein: CASSGRGAEQYF. The DNA for the CDR3 is TGTGCCAGCAGCGGCCGGGGAGCCGAGCAGTACTTC.

The chain has TRBV7-2 and TRBJ1-2; no clear D. Germline assignment: CDR1 SGHTA and CDR2 FQGNSA. V was shortened by 1 base and J by 4 bases, with 7 bases between the two germline ends. CDR3 size: 13 residues. The CDR3 coding sequence is TGTGCCAGCAGCTTAGGATCCAGCTATGGCTACACCTTC. Translating it yields CASSLGSSYGYTF.

The chain combines TRBV6-1 with TRBJ1-6; D is perhaps TRBD1 (5 bases). This CDR3 is 15 amino acids long. Trimming left V 8 bases short and J 0 bases short, with 11 bases between. The germline V gene encodes CDR1 MNHNS and CDR2 SASEGT. As DNA, the CDR3 is TGTGCCAGCGGGTGGGGGGGCTCCTATAATTCACCCCTCCACTTT. Its protein is CASGWGGSYNSPLHF.

This chain's CDR3 is CSVIGSGPGANVLTF. The CDR3 DNA is TGCAGCGTAATAGGGAGTGGTCCGGGGGCCAACGTCCTGACTTTC. The chain recombines TRBV29-1 with TRBJ2-6; D perhaps matches TRBD2 (5 bases). V was cut by 6 bases and J by 4 bases, with 16 bases left in between. The CDR3 spans 15 residues. Germline loops: CDR1 SQVTM, CDR2 ANQGSEA.

On this clone itself: Other DNA sequences in the same sample also yield this CDR3. The chain combines TRBV18 with TRBJ1-2; D possibly corresponds to TRBD1 (5 bases). The length of the CDR3 is 15 residues. Germline V gene lookup returns CDR1 KGHSH and CDR2 LQKENI. V was pared by 3 bases and J by 3 bases, with 14 bases between. The CDR3 loop reads CASSPGTGGHYGYTF. CDR3 DNA: TGTGCCAGCTCACCTGGCACAGGTGGGCACTATGGCTACACCTTC.

The chain has TRBV7-8 and TRBJ1-2; possible D gene TRBD1, 6 bases. Trimming stripped 0 bases from V and 7 bases from J, with 18 bases between. Germline loops: CDR1 SGHVS, CDR2 FQNEAQ. This CDR3 is built from 16 residues. The CDR3, as DNA: TGTGCCAGCAGCTTAGCGCCTCAAGGGGGTCGCGGTGGCTACACCTTC. This translates into CASSLAPQGGRGGYTF.

The genes are TRBV5-1 and TRBJ2-3; possibly TRBD2 for D (7 bases). Per germline, CDR1 SGHRS and CDR2 YFSETQ. This CDR3 is 16 amino acids long. V dropped 4 bases and J dropped 4 bases, with 19 bases sitting between them. The CDR3 reads CASSPVLRGLADTQYF. CDR3 nucleotides: TGCGCCAGCAGCCCTGTGCTGCGGGGGCTTGCAGATACGCAGTATTTT. The complete variable domain, with remaining parts taken from reference TRBV5-1 and TRBJ2-3, reads KAGVTQTPRYLIKTRGQQVTLSCSPISGHRSVSWYQQTPGQGLQFLFEYFSETQRNKGNFPGRFSGRQFSNSRSEMNVSTLELGDSALYLCASSPVLRGLADTQYFGPGTRLTVL.